The 4 T cell receptor beta chains in this list originate from one sample, sequenced in a study of shared clonotypes between healthy human individuals. TCRdb's table, derived via immunoSEQ multiplex PCR, lists solely in-frame clones and lacks some. The sample yields about 1.4 million clones, 96% seen once. Material for sequencing was naive CD4+ T cells sorted from blood. Subset in this sample: CD45RA+ positively selected. These receptors were taken from a young man in good health.

The chain recombines TRBV27 with TRBJ2-3; perhaps TRBD2 as D (6 bases). CDR1 and CDR2 from the germline V gene are MNHEY and SMNVEV (reference sequence). V dropped 5 bases and J dropped 0 bases, with 15 bases sitting between them. The CDR3 spans 16 residues. CDR3 DNA: TGTGCCAGCAGTATGATAGCGGAGCCTAGCACAGATACGCAGTATTTT. This codes for CASSMIAEPSTDTQYF.

The rearrangement uses TRBV14 and TRBJ2-2, with D possibly matching TRBD1 (5 bases). The V and J ends lost 5 bases and 3 bases respectively, with 16 bases between them. The CDR3 is made up of 16 amino acids. Germline V gene data show CDR1 as SGHDN and CDR2 as FVKESK. The chain's CDR3 is CASSTTGAPYTGELFF. CDR3 bases: TGTGCCAGCAGCACCACAGGTGCCCCTTACACCGGGGAGCTGTTTTTT. The variable domain in full, completed from reference TRBV14 and TRBJ2-2, reads EAGVTQFPSHSVIEKGQTVTLRCDPISGHDNLYWYRRVMGKEIKFLLHFVKESKQDESGMPNNRFLAERTGGTYSTLKVQPAELEDSGVYFCASSTTGAPYTGELFFGEGSRLTVL.

This chain links TRBV6-5 with TRBJ2-1; no clear D. In germline, CDR1 is MNHEY, CDR2 SVGAGI. The CDR3 is made up of 14 amino acids. The V gene lost 2 bases and the J gene lost 8 bases, with 13 bases spanning the gap. CDR3 DNA sequence: TGTGCCAGCAGTTACGAAATTAAACGCGATGAGCAGTTCTTC. Residues: CASSYEIKRDEQFF.

The chain couples TRBV28 to TRBJ1-5; the D is unclear. Trimming left V 6 bases short and J 1 base short, with 7 bases between. The CDR3 is 13 amino acids. CDR1 is MDHEN, CDR2 SYDVKM, per germline. The chain's CDR3 is CASRDLSNQPQHF. For the CDR3, the DNA is TGTGCCAGCAGGGATCTGAGCAATCAGCCCCAGCATTTT.